A selection of T cell receptor beta chains follows, all from one sample in a study of OX40 agonist ivuxolimab in advanced cancers. The assay was immunoSEQ multiplex PCR, and TCRdb's table has in-frame clones only and misses some. The table has 70,000 to 90,000 clones, roughly nine tenths seen once. Here the sequenced sample was CD4+ or CD8+ T cells sorted from blood, taken in a trial of the OX40 agonist ivuxolimab. These receptors originate from an adult with an advanced solid tumor such as melanoma, head and neck, liver or kidney cancer. Both conserved end residues are part of each CDR3. Fields, in order: V gene, J gene, clone size, D gene, CDR3 DNA, CDR3 protein. The D gene is left open where the match is weak. Clone size appears in some rows only: once, few, many, or a class for an expanded clone.

v_call: TRBV7-3; j_call: TRBJ2-5; clone_size: .; d_call: .; cdr3_nt: TGTGCCAGCAGTCCTAGCACAGGGCGGGAAGAGACCCAGTACTTC; cdr3_aa: CASSPSTGREETQYF
v_call: TRBV27; j_call: TRBJ2-6; clone_size: few; d_call: .; cdr3_nt: TGTGCCAGCAGTTCAGCCGCTGGGGCCAACGTCCTGACTTTC; cdr3_aa: CASSSAAGANVLTF
v_call: TRBV7-2; j_call: TRBJ2-6; clone_size: .; d_call: .; cdr3_nt: TGTGCCAGCAGCCGGGACGTGGTAATAGGGGCCAACGTCCTGACTTTC; cdr3_aa: CASSRDVVIGANVLTF
v_call: TRBV6-1; j_call: TRBJ1-1; clone_size: .; d_call: TRBD1; cdr3_nt: TGTGCCAGCCGCCCCGGCAGGGGGACTGAAGCTTTCTTT; cdr3_aa: CASRPGRGTEAFF
v_call: TRBV12-5; j_call: TRBJ1-1; clone_size: .; d_call: TRBD1; cdr3_nt: TGTGCTAGTGGTTCCCATCGACAGGGGCCTGAAGCTTTCTTT; cdr3_aa: CASGSHRQGPEAFF
v_call: TRBV10-3; j_call: TRBJ2-5; clone_size: .; d_call: .; cdr3_nt: TGTGCCATCAGTGAGCAAACTGGGGGGGAGACCCAGTACTTC; cdr3_aa: CAISEQTGGETQYF
v_call: TRBV2; j_call: TRBJ2-3; clone_size: .; d_call: .; cdr3_nt: TGTGCCAGTCAGCTAGCCGGCACAGATACGCAGTATTTT; cdr3_aa: CASQLAGTDTQYF
v_call: TRBV2; j_call: TRBJ1-6; clone_size: .; d_call: .; cdr3_nt: TGTGCCAGCAGGGAAAGCCCTAATAATTCACCCCTCCACTTT; cdr3_aa: CASRESPNNSPLHF
v_call: TRBV18; j_call: TRBJ1-2; clone_size: .; d_call: TRBD1; cdr3_nt: TGTGCCAGCCTCTCCGGGACAGGGGCCTATGGCTACACCTTC; cdr3_aa: CASLSGTGAYGYTF
v_call: TRBV5-1; j_call: TRBJ2-1; clone_size: .; d_call: TRBD2; cdr3_nt: TGCGCCAGCAGCTTGGATTTAGCGGGGGCCAGGGATGAGCAGTTCTTC; cdr3_aa: CASSLDLAGARDEQFF
v_call: TRBV28; j_call: TRBJ1-4; clone_size: .; d_call: .; cdr3_nt: TGTGCCAGCAGTTTAGATGTAACAGCTGCAACTAATGAAAAACTGTTTTTT; cdr3_aa: CASSLDVTAATNEKLFF
v_call: TRBV6-1; j_call: TRBJ1-2; clone_size: .; d_call: .; cdr3_nt: TGTGCCAGCAGTGACCCCGGGATTCACTATGGCTACACCTTC; cdr3_aa: CASSDPGIHYGYTF
v_call: TRBV7-9; j_call: TRBJ2-2; clone_size: .; d_call: .; cdr3_nt: TGTGCCAGCAGCTTAGAACCATGGAAGGGATCCGGGGAGCTGTTTTTT; cdr3_aa: CASSLEPWKGSGELFF
v_call: TRBV5-1; j_call: TRBJ2-7; clone_size: .; d_call: .; cdr3_nt: TGCGCCAGCAGCCCGGGGACGGATTACTACGACAAGCAGTACTTC; cdr3_aa: CASSPGTDYYDKQYF
v_call: TRBV5-1; j_call: TRBJ2-3; clone_size: .; d_call: TRBD1; cdr3_nt: TGCGCCAGCAGCTTGTACGGGACAGGGGAAGATACGCAGTATTTT; cdr3_aa: CASSLYGTGEDTQYF
v_call: TRBV4-1; j_call: TRBJ2-5; clone_size: .; d_call: TRBD2; cdr3_nt: TGCGCCAGCAGTCGGACTAGCGGGGTATTTGAGACCCAGTACTTC; cdr3_aa: CASSRTSGVFETQYF
v_call: TRBV7-9; j_call: TRBJ2-1; clone_size: few; d_call: TRBD2; cdr3_nt: TGTGCCAGCAGCCCTAGCGGGGGGGCGGTTTGGCTCTTC; cdr3_aa: CASSPSGGAVWLF
v_call: TRBV5-8; j_call: TRBJ2-3; clone_size: .; d_call: .; cdr3_nt: TGTGCCAGCAGCTTGTGGGGGGGGGCCGAAGTCGCAGATACGCAGTATTTT; cdr3_aa: CASSLWGGAEVADTQYF
v_call: TRBV5-5; j_call: TRBJ2-4; clone_size: .; d_call: .; cdr3_nt: TGTGCCAGCAGCTTCTGGGACTCGACCACCATTCAGTACTTC; cdr3_aa: CASSFWDSTTIQYF
v_call: TRBV10-1; j_call: TRBJ2-1; clone_size: .; d_call: TRBD2; cdr3_nt: TGCGCCAGCAGTGAGTCTGGTAGCGGGAGGAATTACAATGAGCAGTTCTTC; cdr3_aa: CASSESGSGRNYNEQFF
v_call: TRBV10-2; j_call: TRBJ1-1; clone_size: .; d_call: TRBD1; cdr3_nt: TGCGCCAGCAGGCCTAGACAGGGGAACACTGAAGCTTTCTTT; cdr3_aa: CASRPRQGNTEAFF
v_call: TRBV5-1; j_call: TRBJ2-3; clone_size: .; d_call: TRBD1; cdr3_nt: TGCGCCAGCAGCCGCCTAGGACAGGGCGGGTCAGATACGCAGTATTTT; cdr3_aa: CASSRLGQGGSDTQYF
v_call: TRBV29-1; j_call: TRBJ2-4; clone_size: .; d_call: .; cdr3_nt: TGCAGCGTTGTAGGGGGTCGCGAAAACATTCAGTACTTC; cdr3_aa: CSVVGGRENIQYF
v_call: TRBV28; j_call: TRBJ2-1; clone_size: .; d_call: TRBD2; cdr3_nt: TGTGCCAGCGTAACTAGCGGGAGCATAAATGAGCAGTTCTTC; cdr3_aa: CASVTSGSINEQFF
v_call: TRBV27; j_call: TRBJ2-3; clone_size: few; d_call: .; cdr3_nt: TGTGCCAGCAGTTTGGGGGGGCCCCCAGATACGCAGTATTTT; cdr3_aa: CASSLGGPPDTQYF
v_call: TRBV11-2; j_call: TRBJ2-7; clone_size: once; d_call: .; cdr3_nt: TGTGCCAGCAGCGGTACAGGGGACTACTACTACGAGCAGTACTTC; cdr3_aa: CASSGTGDYYYEQYF
v_call: TRBV18; j_call: TRBJ2-2; clone_size: once; d_call: TRBD2; cdr3_nt: TGTGCCAGCTCCCGACTAGCGGCGAACACCGGGGAGCTGTTTTTT; cdr3_aa: CASSRLAANTGELFF
v_call: TRBV5-4; j_call: TRBJ1-1; clone_size: .; d_call: TRBD1; cdr3_nt: TGTGCCAGCAGCACTCCCGGGGACAGGGGTATCACTGAAGCTTTCTTT; cdr3_aa: CASSTPGDRGITEAFF
v_call: TRBV6-1; j_call: TRBJ2-7; clone_size: .; d_call: .; cdr3_nt: TGTGCCAGCAGTATAAACAGGGCCTACGAGCAGTACTTC; cdr3_aa: CASSINRAYEQYF
v_call: TRBV5-6; j_call: TRBJ2-6; clone_size: once; d_call: .; cdr3_nt: TGTGCCAGCAGGTCTCTGTGGACTTCTGGGGCCAACGTCCTGACTTTC; cdr3_aa: CASRSLWTSGANVLTF
v_call: TRBV9; j_call: TRBJ1-2; clone_size: .; d_call: .; cdr3_nt: TGTGCCAGCAGCGTAGTTCGAGGGGGGCGCGACTATGGCTACACCTTC; cdr3_aa: CASSVVRGGRDYGYTF
v_call: TRBV6-1; j_call: TRBJ1-6; clone_size: .; d_call: TRBD1; cdr3_nt: TGTGCCAGCAGTGAACCGGGACAGGGAAATTTTTCACCCCTCCACTTT; cdr3_aa: CASSEPGQGNFSPLHF
v_call: TRBV20-1; j_call: TRBJ2-7; clone_size: .; d_call: .; cdr3_nt: TGCAGTCTTAAACGAGTTTACGAGCAGTACTTC; cdr3_aa: CSLKRVYEQYF
v_call: TRBV5-1; j_call: TRBJ2-5; clone_size: .; d_call: .; cdr3_nt: TGCGCCAGCAGGCCTCTAGCAGAAGAGACCCAGTACTTC; cdr3_aa: CASRPLAEETQYF
v_call: TRBV18; j_call: TRBJ2-5; clone_size: .; d_call: TRBD1; cdr3_nt: TGTGCCAGCTCACCAAGGGACAGCCAAGAGACCCAGTACTTC; cdr3_aa: CASSPRDSQETQYF
v_call: TRBV7-6; j_call: TRBJ2-7; clone_size: .; d_call: .; cdr3_nt: TGTGCCAGCAGCTCCAGACAGAGGAACGAGCAGTACTTC; cdr3_aa: CASSSRQRNEQYF
v_call: TRBV9; j_call: TRBJ1-5; clone_size: .; d_call: TRBD1; cdr3_nt: TGTGCCAGCAGCGCCGGGCAGGGGGGCAATCAGCCCCAGCATTTT; cdr3_aa: CASSAGQGGNQPQHF
v_call: TRBV11-2; j_call: TRBJ2-7; clone_size: .; d_call: .; cdr3_nt: TGTGCCAGCAGCTTAGGGGTCGCGGCCTCCTACGAGCAGTACTTC; cdr3_aa: CASSLGVAASYEQYF
v_call: TRBV2; j_call: TRBJ2-3; clone_size: .; d_call: .; cdr3_nt: TGTGCCAGCCTGGGCAGGCTAGAGGGTGCGCAGTATTTT; cdr3_aa: CASLGRLEGAQYF
v_call: TRBV6-6; j_call: TRBJ1-3; clone_size: .; d_call: .; cdr3_nt: TGTGCCAGCAGTTACGGTGTTCTTGGAAACACCATATATTTT; cdr3_aa: CASSYGVLGNTIYF
v_call: TRBV9; j_call: TRBJ2-3; clone_size: .; d_call: .; cdr3_nt: TGTGCCAGCAGCGTAGGAGAGGGAACCGGCGAATGGGTGGATACGCAGTATTTT; cdr3_aa: CASSVGEGTGEWVDTQYF
v_call: TRBV9; j_call: TRBJ2-6; clone_size: .; d_call: .; cdr3_nt: TGTGCCAGCAGCCCGCACTCTGGGGCCAACGTCCTGACTTTC; cdr3_aa: CASSPHSGANVLTF
v_call: TRBV7-9; j_call: TRBJ2-7; clone_size: .; d_call: .; cdr3_nt: TGTGCCAGCAGCTTAGGGAGTACCTACGAGCAGTACTTC; cdr3_aa: CASSLGSTYEQYF
v_call: TRBV5-1; j_call: TRBJ1-6; clone_size: once; d_call: TRBD1; cdr3_nt: TGCGCCAGCAGCTTGGCAGGGGGCAGATCACCCCTCCACTTT; cdr3_aa: CASSLAGGRSPLHF
v_call: TRBV7-9; j_call: TRBJ2-7; clone_size: once; d_call: .; cdr3_nt: TGTGCCAGCAGCTTAAGGGGAGAGGTGGGCTACGAGCAGTACTTC; cdr3_aa: CASSLRGEVGYEQYF
v_call: TRBV18; j_call: TRBJ1-6; clone_size: .; d_call: TRBD1; cdr3_nt: TGTGCCAGCTCCCTACCGGGACAGGGGAATTCACCCCTCCACTTT; cdr3_aa: CASSLPGQGNSPLHF
v_call: TRBV6-5; j_call: TRBJ2-5; clone_size: .; d_call: .; cdr3_nt: TGTGCCATACGGGTTGGAGGGAGACAAGAGACCCAGTACTTC; cdr3_aa: CAIRVGGRQETQYF
v_call: TRBV2; j_call: TRBJ1-5; clone_size: few; d_call: .; cdr3_nt: TGTGCCAGCAGTGAAACGGGGGGGCTTGCAGAGCCCCAGCATTTT; cdr3_aa: CASSETGGLAEPQHF
v_call: TRBV5-4; j_call: TRBJ2-5; clone_size: .; d_call: TRBD2; cdr3_nt: TGTGCCAGCAGCTCCATCGGGGAGGGAGAGACCCAGTACTTC; cdr3_aa: CASSSIGEGETQYF
v_call: TRBV11-2; j_call: TRBJ2-1; clone_size: .; d_call: TRBD1; cdr3_nt: TGTGCCAGCAGCACTCGGACAGGTAGGGTATACAATGAGCAGTTCTTC; cdr3_aa: CASSTRTGRVYNEQFF
v_call: TRBV11-3; j_call: TRBJ2-1; clone_size: .; d_call: .; cdr3_nt: TGTGCCAGCAGCTTAGTACAGGCTGGAGAGCAGTTCTTC; cdr3_aa: CASSLVQAGEQFF
v_call: TRBV6-5; j_call: TRBJ2-3; clone_size: .; d_call: TRBD1; cdr3_nt: TGTGCCAGCAGCCTGGACAGGGCCACAGATACGCAGTATTTT; cdr3_aa: CASSLDRATDTQYF
v_call: TRBV18; j_call: TRBJ1-4; clone_size: .; d_call: .; cdr3_nt: TGTGCCAGCTCACCACCTTGGGGGGACCCTAATGAAAAACTGTTTTTT; cdr3_aa: CASSPPWGDPNEKLFF
v_call: TRBV28; j_call: TRBJ2-3; clone_size: .; d_call: TRBD2; cdr3_nt: TGTGCCAGCTGGCCCGCGGGGGGCACAGATACGCAGTATTTT; cdr3_aa: CASWPAGGTDTQYF
v_call: TRBV28; j_call: TRBJ2-3; clone_size: .; d_call: .; cdr3_nt: TGTGCCAGCAGTTTGACAGCAAGAACGCAGTATTTT; cdr3_aa: CASSLTARTQYF
v_call: TRBV11-3; j_call: TRBJ1-1; clone_size: .; d_call: .; cdr3_nt: TGTGCCAGCAGCTTAGGGGCAGGCGAGGGGACTGAAGCTTTCTTT; cdr3_aa: CASSLGAGEGTEAFF
v_call: TRBV2; j_call: TRBJ2-7; clone_size: .; d_call: .; cdr3_nt: TGTGCCAGCAGTGAAGGGCGGGGCACGGCCTACGAGCAGTACTTC; cdr3_aa: CASSEGRGTAYEQYF
v_call: TRBV5-8; j_call: TRBJ1-5; clone_size: .; d_call: .; cdr3_nt: TGTGCCAGCAGCTTGGGGGAGGGTCTCAATCAGCCCCAGCATTTT; cdr3_aa: CASSLGEGLNQPQHF
v_call: TRBV28; j_call: TRBJ2-7; clone_size: .; d_call: .; cdr3_nt: TGTGCCAGCAGTTTGGGCGGGCTCGAGCAGTACTTC; cdr3_aa: CASSLGGLEQYF